The 19 T cell receptor beta chains below were found in one sample sequenced in a study of T cell changes during pregnancy in multiple sclerosis. This table comes from immunoSEQ multiplex PCR, and its TCRdb copy is limited to in-frame clones, with some not included. The sample consists of about 61,000 clones, approximately 90% of them appearing once. The sample here was peripheral blood, taken in the first trimester of pregnancy. The receptors stem from a female donor in good health, enrolled as a control in a pregnancy study.

The gene calls are TRBV19 and TRBJ2-6, with 8 bases that match TRBD2. Trimming cost V 3 bases and J 4 bases; bases outside gene matches: 11. The germline V gene encodes CDR1 LNHDA and CDR2 SQIVND (reference sequence). CDR3 length: 18 residues. This CDR3 reads CASSMGFRGTRGANVLTF. The DNA of the CDR3 is TGTGCCAGTAGTATGGGTTTTAGGGGGACTAGAGGGGCCAACGTCCTGACTTTC.

The CDR3, as DNA: TGTGCCAGCAGCTTGGGCGGGACTAGCTACGATACGCAGTATTTT. This codes for CASSLGGTSYDTQYF. This rearrangement joins TRBV5-4 to TRBJ2-3; TRBD2 agrees at 9 bases. This CDR3 is 15 amino acids long. CDR1 and CDR2 (germline): SGHNT, YYREEE (reference sequence). The V and J ends lost 0 bases and 6 bases, in that order; junction bases with no gene match: 5.

The genes are TRBV6-6 and TRBJ1-5; tentatively, D is TRBD1 (5 bases). This CDR3 has 16 amino acids. The germline gives CDR1 MNHNY, CDR2 SVGAGI (reference sequence). The V end was cut by 6 bases, the J end by 3 bases, with 18 bases between. CDR3 bases: TGTGCCAGCAGGGACCCTTATGGGGGGATCAATCAGCCCCAGCATTTT. It translates to CASRDPYGGINQPQHF.

The CDR3 sequence is CASSQEGAGGRRETQYF. The CDR3 nucleotides read TGCGCCAGCAGCCAAGAGGGGGCGGGGGGGCGTCGAGAGACCCAGTACTTC. The V gene is TRBV4-1, the J gene TRBJ2-5, with 9 bases that match TRBD2. The germline CDR1 and CDR2 sequences are MGHRA and YSYEKL. This CDR3 is built from 17 residues. V gave up 0 bases and J gave up 4 bases; unmatched junction bases: 9.

The J gene is TRBJ2-1, the V gene TRBV7-6, with 9 bases identical to TRBD1. CDR1 is SGHVS, CDR2 FNYEAQ, per germline. J gave up 8 bases and V 5 bases, and 16 bases lay outside the gene matches. The length of the CDR3 is 17 residues. CDR3 protein: CASSPRQGGRYYHEQFF. The CDR3 DNA reads as TGTGCCAGCAGCCCTCGACAGGGGGGGCGGTATTATCATGAGCAGTTCTTC.

This clone was seen once. V and J are TRBV7-3 and TRBJ1-5; no clear D. Between the trimmed V and J ends, which lost 4 bases and 4 bases, there was a span of 11 bases. CDR1 is SGHTA and CDR2 is FQGTGA in the germline V gene. The CDR3 is 14 amino acids. The CDR3 sequence: CASSSDGINQPQHF. As DNA, the CDR3 is TGTGCCAGCAGCTCCGACGGGATTAATCAGCCCCAGCATTTT.

The chain has TRBV19 and TRBJ1-2; TRBD1 agrees at 12 bases. The junction had 9 bases not matched to a gene; V was cut back by 5 bases and J by 8 bases. CDR3 size: 15 residues. CDR1 LNHDA and CDR2 SQIVND come from the germline V gene (reference sequence). CDR3 amino acids: CASSPLGTGGRGYTF. The CDR3 nucleotides read TGTGCCAGTAGTCCCCTGGGGACAGGGGGCCGAGGCTACACCTTC.

The chain uses TRBV18 and TRBJ2-1; the match to TRBD2 covers 11 bases. J gave up 7 bases and V 5 bases, and 1 base lay outside the gene matches. The CDR3 consists of 13 residues. Germline CDR1 is KGHSH and CDR2 is LQKENI. Here the CDR3 DNA reads TGTGCCAGCTCAGGGACTAGCGGTAATGAGCAGTTCTTC. As protein: CASSGTSGNEQFF.

The chain uses TRBV6-1 and TRBJ2-7; 10 bases map to TRBD2. J gave up 1 base and V 3 bases, and 6 bases lay outside the gene matches. There are 16 residues in the CDR3. The germline V gene has CDR1 MNHNS and CDR2 SASEGT. CDR3 sequence: CASSETLAGRSYEQYF. CDR3 nucleotides: TGTGCCAGCAGTGAGACACTAGCGGGGCGATCCTACGAGCAGTACTTC.

The chain links TRBV4-1 to TRBJ1-4, with 10 positions matching TRBD1. The V and J ends lost 1 base and 7 bases, in that order; junction bases with no gene match: 3. The CDR3 totals 15 residues. The germline CDR1 and CDR2 sequences are MGHRA and YSYEKL. In nucleotides, the CDR3 is TGCGCCAGCAGCCAAGTGGGACAGGGGAGTGAAAAACTGTTTTTT. Protein sequence: CASSQVGQGSEKLFF.

The CDR3 DNA follows: TGCAGCGTTGATAAGCAGGGGGCCTACGGCTACACCTTC. This codes for CSVDKQGAYGYTF. The chain joins TRBV29-1 to TRBJ1-2; 8 bases are shared with TRBD1. J was trimmed by 8 bases and V by 3 bases; bases with no gene match: 8. The CDR3 is made up of 13 amino acids. Germline lookup yields CDR1 SQVTM and CDR2 ANQGSEA. The whole variable domain, remainder taken from reference TRBV29-1 and TRBJ1-2, is SAVISQKPSRDICQRGTSLTIQCQVDSQVTMMFWYRQQPGQSLTLIATANQGSEATYESGFVIDKFPISRPNLTFSTLTVSNMSPEDSSIYLCSVDKQGAYGYTFGSGTRLTVV.

The V call is TRBV29-1, the J call TRBJ2-5, with TRBD1 matching over 7 bases. The V gene's germline CDR1 is SQVTM and CDR2 ANQGSEA. The CDR3 runs to 12 residues. V dropped 7 bases and J dropped 4; count of bases not matched to a gene: 6. This CDR3 is CSAARDRETQYF. The CDR3 DNA is TGCAGCGCTGCCCGGGACAGAGAGACCCAGTACTTC.

This chain links TRBV7-2 with TRBJ2-1; D uncertain. The CDR3 is 14 amino acids. V lost 7 bases and J lost 5, with 15 bases in between. The germline gives CDR1 SGHTA, CDR2 FQGNSA. The CDR3 spells CASKSGQQNNEQFF. The CDR3 DNA is TGTGCCAGCAAGTCTGGGCAGCAGAACAATGAGCAGTTCTTC.

The chain recombines TRBV5-6 with TRBJ2-1; 8 positions agree with TRBD2. The CDR3 is 16 amino acids. V was pared by 1 base and J by 2 bases, with 5 bases of the junction left unmatched. The germline V gene encodes CDR1 SGHDT and CDR2 YYEEEE. For the CDR3, the DNA is TGTGCCAGCAGCTTGTCGGGGGGGCCCCCCTACAATGAGCAGTTCTTC. This translates into CASSLSGGPPYNEQFF.

This chain joins TRBV19 and TRBJ1-2; TRBD1 matches 9 bases. V shed 4 bases, J shed 5 bases, and the junction held 11 bases outside the gene matches. Germline assignment: CDR1 LNHDA and CDR2 SQIVND (reference sequence). The CDR3 spans 16 residues. CDR3 protein: CASSTRQGDVGYGYTF. CDR3 DNA: TGTGCCAGTAGTACGCGACAGGGGGACGTTGGGTATGGCTACACCTTC.

The chain uses TRBV15 and TRBJ1-6; 7 nucleotides match TRBD1. With 3 bases clipped from V and 9 bases from J, the junction kept 8 bases outside the gene matches. Germline lookup yields CDR1 LNHNV and CDR2 YYDKDF (reference sequence). The CDR3 is made up of 15 amino acids. The DNA of the CDR3 is TGTGCCACCAGCAGCCCGACAGGGCAAGGTTCACCCCTCCACTTT. The encoded protein is CATSSPTGQGSPLHF.

The chain links TRBV7-2 to TRBJ1-5; 7 positions match TRBD1. CDR3 size: 16 residues. V shed 1 base, J shed 1 base, and the junction held 4 bases outside the gene matches. Germline CDR1 SGHTA, CDR2 FQGNSA. CDR3 in DNA: TGTGCCAGCAGCTTAGGGGGACAGAGAAGCAATCAGCCCCAGCATTTT. The encoded protein is CASSLGGQRSNQPQHF.

The chain carries TRBV10-2 and TRBJ2-7; 9 nucleotides match TRBD2. The CDR3 runs to 15 residues. J gave up 1 base and V 2 bases, and 3 bases lay outside the gene matches. Germline V gives CDR1 WSHSY, CDR2 SAAADI. In DNA, the CDR3 is TGCGCCAGCAGTGAGGCTAGCGGGGTGTCCTACGAGCAGTACTTC. Its translation is CASSEASGVSYEQYF.

The rearrangement joins TRBV7-9 to TRBJ1-2; maybe TRBD1 (6 bases). This CDR3 is built from 15 residues. Germline-derived CDR1 and CDR2 are SEHNR and FQNEAQ (reference sequence). V lost 7 bases and J 7 bases, leaving 22 bases between the germline ends. As DNA, the CDR3 is TGTGCCAGCACCTTCTCCCCCGACAGGATGGCTGGCTACACCTTC. This codes for CASTFSPDRMAGYTF.